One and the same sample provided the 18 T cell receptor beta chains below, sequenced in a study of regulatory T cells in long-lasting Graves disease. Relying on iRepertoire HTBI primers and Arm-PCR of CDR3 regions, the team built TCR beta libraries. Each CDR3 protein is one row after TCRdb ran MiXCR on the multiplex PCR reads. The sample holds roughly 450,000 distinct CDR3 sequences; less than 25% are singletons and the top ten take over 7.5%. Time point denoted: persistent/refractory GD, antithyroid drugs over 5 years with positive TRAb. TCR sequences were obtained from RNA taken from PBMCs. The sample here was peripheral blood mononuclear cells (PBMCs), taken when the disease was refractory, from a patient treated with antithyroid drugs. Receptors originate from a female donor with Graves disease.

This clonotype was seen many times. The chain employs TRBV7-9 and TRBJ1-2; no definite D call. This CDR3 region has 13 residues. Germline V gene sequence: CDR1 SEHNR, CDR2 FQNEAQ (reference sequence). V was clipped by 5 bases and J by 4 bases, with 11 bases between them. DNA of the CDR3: TGTGCCAGCAGCCCAGTGGATCGCTATGGCTACACCTTC. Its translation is CASSPVDRYGYTF.

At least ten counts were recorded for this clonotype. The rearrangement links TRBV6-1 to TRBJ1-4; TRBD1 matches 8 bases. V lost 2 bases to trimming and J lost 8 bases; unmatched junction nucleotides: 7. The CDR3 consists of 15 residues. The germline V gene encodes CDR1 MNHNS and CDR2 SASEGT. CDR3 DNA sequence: TGTGCCAGCAGTGAAATGGGACAGGTGGACGAAAAACTGTTTTTT. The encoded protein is CASSEMGQVDEKLFF.

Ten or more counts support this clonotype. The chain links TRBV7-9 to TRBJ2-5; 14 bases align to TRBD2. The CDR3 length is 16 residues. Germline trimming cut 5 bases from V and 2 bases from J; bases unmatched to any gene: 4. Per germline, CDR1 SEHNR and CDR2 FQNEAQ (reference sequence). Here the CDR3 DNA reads TGTGCCAGCAGCCTTGGGACTAGCGGGAGTCAAGAGACCCAGTACTTC. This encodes CASSLGTSGSQETQYF. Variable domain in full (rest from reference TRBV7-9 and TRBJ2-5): DTGVSQNPRHKITKRGQNVTFRCDPISEHNRLYWYRQTLGQGPEFLTYFQNEAQLEKSRLLSDRFSAERPKGSFSTLEIQRTEQGDSAMYLCASSLGTSGSQETQYFGPGTRLLVL.

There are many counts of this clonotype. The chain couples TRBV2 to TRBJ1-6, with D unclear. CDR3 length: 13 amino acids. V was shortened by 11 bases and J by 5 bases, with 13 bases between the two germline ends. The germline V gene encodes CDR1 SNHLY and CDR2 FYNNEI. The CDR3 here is CAARQEHNSPLHF. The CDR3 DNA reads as TGTGCCGCAAGACAAGAACATAATTCACCCCTCCACTTT.

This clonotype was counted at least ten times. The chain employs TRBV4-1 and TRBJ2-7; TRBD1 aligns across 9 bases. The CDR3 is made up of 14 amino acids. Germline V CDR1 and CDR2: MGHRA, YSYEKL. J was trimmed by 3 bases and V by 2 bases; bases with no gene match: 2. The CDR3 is CASSQTGQGYEQYF. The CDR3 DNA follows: TGCGCCAGCAGCCAAACGGGACAGGGCTACGAGCAGTACTTC.

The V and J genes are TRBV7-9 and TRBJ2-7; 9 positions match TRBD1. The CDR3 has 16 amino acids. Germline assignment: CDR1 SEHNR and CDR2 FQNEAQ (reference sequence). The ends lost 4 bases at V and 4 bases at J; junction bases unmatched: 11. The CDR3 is CASSSTGGELVYEQYF. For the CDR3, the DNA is TGTGCCAGCAGCTCCACAGGGGGCGAGCTGGTATACGAGCAGTACTTC.

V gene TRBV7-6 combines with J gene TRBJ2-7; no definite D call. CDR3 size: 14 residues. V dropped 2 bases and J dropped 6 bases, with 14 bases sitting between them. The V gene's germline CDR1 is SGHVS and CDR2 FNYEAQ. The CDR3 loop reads CASSLSYSSGEQYF. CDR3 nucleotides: TGTGCCAGCAGCTTATCTTACAGCTCGGGCGAGCAGTACTTC. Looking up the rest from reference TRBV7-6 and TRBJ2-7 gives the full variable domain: GAGVSQSPRYKVTKRGQDVALRCDPISGHVSLYWYRQALGQGPEFLTYFNYEAQQDKSGLPNDRFSAERPEGSISTLTIQRTEQRDSAMYRCASSLSYSSGEQYFGPGTRLTVT.

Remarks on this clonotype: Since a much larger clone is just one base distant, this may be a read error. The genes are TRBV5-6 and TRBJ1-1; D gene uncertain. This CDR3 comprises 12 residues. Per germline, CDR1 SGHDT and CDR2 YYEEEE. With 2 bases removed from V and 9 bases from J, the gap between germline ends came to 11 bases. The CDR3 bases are TGTGCCAGCAGCTTAATGGAAACCAAAGCTTTCTTT. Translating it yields CASSLMETKAFF.

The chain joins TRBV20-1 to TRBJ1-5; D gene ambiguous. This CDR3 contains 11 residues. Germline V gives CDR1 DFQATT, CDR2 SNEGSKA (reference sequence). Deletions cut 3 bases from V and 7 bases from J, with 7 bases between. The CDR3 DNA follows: TGCAGTGCTAGTCTTGGCCAGCCCCAGCATTTT. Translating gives CSASLGQPQHF.

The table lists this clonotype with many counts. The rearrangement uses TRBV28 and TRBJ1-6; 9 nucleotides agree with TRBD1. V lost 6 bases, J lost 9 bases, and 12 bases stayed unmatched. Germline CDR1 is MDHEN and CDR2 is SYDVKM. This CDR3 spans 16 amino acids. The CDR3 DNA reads TGTGCCAGCAGGCAACCGGGACAGGGCACCGCTTCACCCCTCCACTTT. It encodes CASRQPGQGTASPLHF.

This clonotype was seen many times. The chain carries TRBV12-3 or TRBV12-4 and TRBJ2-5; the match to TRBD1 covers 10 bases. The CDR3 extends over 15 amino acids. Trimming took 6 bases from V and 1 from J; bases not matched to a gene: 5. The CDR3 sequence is CASSTGTGAQETQYF. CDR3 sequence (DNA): TGTGCCAGCAGCACCGGGACAGGGGCCCAAGAGACCCAGTACTTC.

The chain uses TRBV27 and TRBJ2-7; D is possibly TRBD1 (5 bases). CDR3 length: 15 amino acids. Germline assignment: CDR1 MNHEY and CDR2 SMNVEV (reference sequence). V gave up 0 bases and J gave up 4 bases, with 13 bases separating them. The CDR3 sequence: CASSLSVGERYEQYF. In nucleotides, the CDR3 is TGTGCCAGCAGTTTATCGGTAGGGGAACGATACGAGCAGTACTTC.

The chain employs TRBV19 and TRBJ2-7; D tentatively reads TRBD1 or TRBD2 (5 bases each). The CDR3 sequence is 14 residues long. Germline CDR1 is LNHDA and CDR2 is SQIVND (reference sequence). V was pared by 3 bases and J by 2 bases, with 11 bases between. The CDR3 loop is CASSMGTAPYEQYF. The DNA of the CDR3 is TGTGCCAGTAGTATGGGGACGGCACCCTACGAGCAGTACTTC.

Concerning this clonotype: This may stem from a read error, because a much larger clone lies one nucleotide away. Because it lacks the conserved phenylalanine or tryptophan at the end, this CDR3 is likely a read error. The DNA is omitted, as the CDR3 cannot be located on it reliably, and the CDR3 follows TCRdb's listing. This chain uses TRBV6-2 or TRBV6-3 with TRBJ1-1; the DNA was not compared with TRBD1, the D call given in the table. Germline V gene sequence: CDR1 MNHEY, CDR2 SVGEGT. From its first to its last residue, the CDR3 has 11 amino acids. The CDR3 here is CASRTGVIGFL.

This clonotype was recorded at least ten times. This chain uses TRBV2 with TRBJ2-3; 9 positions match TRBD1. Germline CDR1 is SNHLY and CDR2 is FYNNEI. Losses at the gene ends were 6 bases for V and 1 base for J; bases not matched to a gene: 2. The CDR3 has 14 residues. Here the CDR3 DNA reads TGTGCCAGCAGCGACAGGGGGGGCACAGATACGCAGTATTTT. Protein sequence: CASSDRGGTDTQYF.

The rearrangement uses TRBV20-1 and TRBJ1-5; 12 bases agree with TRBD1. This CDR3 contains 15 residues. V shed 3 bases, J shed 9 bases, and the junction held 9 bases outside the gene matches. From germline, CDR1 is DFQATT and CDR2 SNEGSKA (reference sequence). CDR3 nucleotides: TGCAGTGCTAGCCTCGGGGACAGGGGGCTTCGGCCCCAGCATTTT. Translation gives CSASLGDRGLRPQHF.

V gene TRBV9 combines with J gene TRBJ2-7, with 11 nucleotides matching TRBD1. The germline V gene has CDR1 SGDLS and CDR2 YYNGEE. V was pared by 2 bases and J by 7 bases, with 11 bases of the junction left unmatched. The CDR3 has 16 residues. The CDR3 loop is CASSVGGQGEIREQYF. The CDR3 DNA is TGTGCCAGCAGCGTTGGGGGACAGGGGGAGATAAGAGAGCAGTACTTC.

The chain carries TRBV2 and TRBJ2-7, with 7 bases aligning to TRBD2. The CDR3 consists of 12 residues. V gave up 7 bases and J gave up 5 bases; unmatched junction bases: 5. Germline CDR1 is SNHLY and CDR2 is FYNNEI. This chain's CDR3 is CASIRLAHEQYF. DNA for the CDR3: TGTGCCAGCATCCGACTAGCCCACGAGCAGTACTTC.